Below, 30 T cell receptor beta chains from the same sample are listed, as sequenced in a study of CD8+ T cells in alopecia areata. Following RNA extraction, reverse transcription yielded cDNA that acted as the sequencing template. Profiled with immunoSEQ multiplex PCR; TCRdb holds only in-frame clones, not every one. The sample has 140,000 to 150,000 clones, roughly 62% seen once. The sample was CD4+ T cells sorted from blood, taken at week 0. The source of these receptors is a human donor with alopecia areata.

The CDR3 region has the DNA TGTGCCTGGACCGGTAACGCGGGCTATGGCTACACCTTC. Protein sequence: CAWTGNAGYGYTF. The chain joins TRBV30 to TRBJ1-2; D gene ambiguous. Germline assignment: CDR1 GTSNPN and CDR2 SVGIG (reference sequence). This CDR3 spans 13 amino acids. Trimming pared 4 bases from V and 4 bases from J, leaving 13 bases between.

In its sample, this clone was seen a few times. CDR3 protein: CASSYVTGRSNSPLHF. CDR3 nucleotides: TGTGCCAGCAGTTACGTAACAGGGAGAAGTAATTCACCCCTCCACTTT. The chain links TRBV6-5 to TRBJ1-6; a possible D gene is TRBD1 (6 bases). This CDR3 is 16 amino acids long. Trimming removed 2 bases at V and 6 bases at J, with 14 bases between. Germline-derived CDR1 and CDR2 are MNHEY and SVGAGI.

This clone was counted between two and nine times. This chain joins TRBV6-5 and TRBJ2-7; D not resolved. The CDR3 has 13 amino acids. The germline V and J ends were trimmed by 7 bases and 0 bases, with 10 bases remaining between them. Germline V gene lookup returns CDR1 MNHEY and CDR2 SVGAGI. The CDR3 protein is CASMRRSSYEQYF. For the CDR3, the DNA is TGTGCCAGCATGAGGCGGAGCTCCTACGAGCAGTACTTC.

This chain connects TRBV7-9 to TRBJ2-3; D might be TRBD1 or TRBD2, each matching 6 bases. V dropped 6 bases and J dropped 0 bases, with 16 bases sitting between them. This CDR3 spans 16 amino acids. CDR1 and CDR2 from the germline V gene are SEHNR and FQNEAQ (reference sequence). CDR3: CASSSRGGLSTDTQYF. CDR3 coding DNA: TGTGCCAGCAGTTCCCGAGGGGGGCTTAGCACAGATACGCAGTATTTT.

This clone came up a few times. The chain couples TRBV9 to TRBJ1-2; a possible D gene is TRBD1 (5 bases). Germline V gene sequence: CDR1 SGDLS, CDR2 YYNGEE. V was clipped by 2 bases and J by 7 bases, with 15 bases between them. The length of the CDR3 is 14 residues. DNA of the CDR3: TGTGCCAGCAGCGTTGGTGGGGCCGAAATTGGCTACACCTTC. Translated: CASSVGGAEIGYTF.

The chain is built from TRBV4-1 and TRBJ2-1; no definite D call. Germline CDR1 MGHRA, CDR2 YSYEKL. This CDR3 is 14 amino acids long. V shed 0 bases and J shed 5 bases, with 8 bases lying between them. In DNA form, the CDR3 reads TGCGCCAGCAGCCAAGATTGGGGAAACAATGAGCAGTTCTTC. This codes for CASSQDWGNNEQFF.

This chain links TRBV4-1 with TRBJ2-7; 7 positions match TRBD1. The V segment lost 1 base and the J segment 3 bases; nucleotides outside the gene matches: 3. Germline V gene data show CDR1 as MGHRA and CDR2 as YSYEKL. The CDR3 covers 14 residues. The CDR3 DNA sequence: TGCGCCAGCAGCCAAGCGGGACAGAACTACGAGCAGTACTTC. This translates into CASSQAGQNYEQYF.

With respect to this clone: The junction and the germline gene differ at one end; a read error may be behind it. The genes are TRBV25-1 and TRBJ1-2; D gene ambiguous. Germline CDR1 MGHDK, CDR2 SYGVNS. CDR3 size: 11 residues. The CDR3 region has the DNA TGCGCCAGCAGTAGCTACCAGGGCTACACCTTC. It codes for CASSSYQGYTF.

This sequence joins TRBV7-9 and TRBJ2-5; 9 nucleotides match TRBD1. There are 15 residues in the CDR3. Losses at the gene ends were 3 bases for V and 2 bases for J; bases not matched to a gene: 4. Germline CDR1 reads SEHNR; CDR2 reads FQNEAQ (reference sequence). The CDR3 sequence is CASSFGQGTQETQYF. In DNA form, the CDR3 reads TGTGCCAGCAGCTTCGGACAGGGGACTCAAGAGACCCAGTACTTC.

The CDR3 DNA sequence: TGCGCCAGCAGCTTGGGACCCTCTGGGGCCAACGTCCTGACTTTC. This codes for CASSLGPSGANVLTF. The chain uses TRBV5-1 and TRBJ2-6; the D is unclear. Germline V gene lookup returns CDR1 SGHRS and CDR2 YFSETQ. The CDR3 is 15 residues long. V dropped 0 bases and J dropped 0 bases, with 4 bases sitting between them. Drawing the rest from reference TRBV5-1 and TRBJ2-6, the complete variable domain is KAGVTQTPRYLIKTRGQQVTLSCSPISGHRSVSWYQQTPGQGLQFLFEYFSETQRNKGNFPGRFSGRQFSNSRSEMNVSTLELGDSALYLCASSLGPSGANVLTFGAGSRLTVL.

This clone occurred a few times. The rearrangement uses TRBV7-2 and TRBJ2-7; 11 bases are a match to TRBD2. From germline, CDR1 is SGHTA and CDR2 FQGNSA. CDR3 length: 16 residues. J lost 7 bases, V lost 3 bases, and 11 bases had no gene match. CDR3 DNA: TGTGCCAGCAGCTTCGGGAGGCTAGCGGGGGGCAGTGAGCAGTACTTC. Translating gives CASSFGRLAGGSEQYF.

CDR3 nucleotides: TGCAGCGTTTTAGGACAGGGGGCTTTGGATACGCAGTATTTT. Amino acids: CSVLGQGALDTQYF. The J gene is TRBJ2-3, the V gene TRBV29-1, with TRBD1 matching over 11 bases. The CDR3 is 14 amino acids. Germline trimming cut 5 bases from V and 6 bases from J; bases unmatched to any gene: 7. The germline gives CDR1 SQVTM, CDR2 ANQGSEA.

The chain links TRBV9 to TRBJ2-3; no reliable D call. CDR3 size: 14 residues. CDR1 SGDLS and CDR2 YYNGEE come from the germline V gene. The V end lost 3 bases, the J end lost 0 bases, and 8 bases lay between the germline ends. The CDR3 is CASSASRSTDTQYF. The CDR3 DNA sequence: TGTGCCAGCAGCGCGTCGCGGAGCACAGATACGCAGTATTTT.

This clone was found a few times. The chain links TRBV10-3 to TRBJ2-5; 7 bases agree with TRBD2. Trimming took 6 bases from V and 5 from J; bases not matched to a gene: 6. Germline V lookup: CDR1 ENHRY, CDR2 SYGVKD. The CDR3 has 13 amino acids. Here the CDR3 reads CAISPGGGETQYF. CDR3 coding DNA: TGTGCCATCAGCCCCGGGGGAGGGGAGACCCAGTACTTC.

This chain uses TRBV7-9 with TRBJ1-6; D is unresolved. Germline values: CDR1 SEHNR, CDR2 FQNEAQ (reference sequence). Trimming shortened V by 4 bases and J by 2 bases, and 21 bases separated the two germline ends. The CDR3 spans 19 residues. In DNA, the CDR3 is TGTGCCAGCAGCTCCCCTACGTCGGGCCCCGAGACCTATAATTCACCCCTCCACTTT. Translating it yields CASSSPTSGPETYNSPLHF. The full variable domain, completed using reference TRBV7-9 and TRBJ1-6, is DTGVSQNPRHKITKRGQNVTFRCDPISEHNRLYWYRQTLGQGPEFLTYFQNEAQLEKSRLLSDRFSAERPKGSFSTLEIQRTEQGDSAMYLCASSSPTSGPETYNSPLHFGNGTRLTVT.

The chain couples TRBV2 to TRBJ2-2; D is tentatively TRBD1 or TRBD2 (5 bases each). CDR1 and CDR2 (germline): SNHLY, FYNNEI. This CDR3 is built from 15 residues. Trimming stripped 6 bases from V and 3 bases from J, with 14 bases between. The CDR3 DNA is TGTGCCAGCAGAACGGGACGAAAGGACACCGGGGAGCTGTTTTTT. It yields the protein CASRTGRKDTGELFF.

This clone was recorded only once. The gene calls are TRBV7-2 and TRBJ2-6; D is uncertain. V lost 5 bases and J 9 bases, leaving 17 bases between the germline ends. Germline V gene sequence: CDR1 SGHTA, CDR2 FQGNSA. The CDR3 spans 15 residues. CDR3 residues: CASSPAVKQGNVLTF. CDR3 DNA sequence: TGTGCCAGCAGCCCGGCCGTCAAGCAAGGCAACGTCCTGACTTTC.

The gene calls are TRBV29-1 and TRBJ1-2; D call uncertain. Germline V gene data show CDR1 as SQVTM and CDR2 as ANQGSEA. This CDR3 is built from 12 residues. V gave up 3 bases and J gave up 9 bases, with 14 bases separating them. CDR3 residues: CSVDGVPDSYTF. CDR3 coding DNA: TGCAGCGTTGATGGAGTGCCAGACAGCTACACCTTC.

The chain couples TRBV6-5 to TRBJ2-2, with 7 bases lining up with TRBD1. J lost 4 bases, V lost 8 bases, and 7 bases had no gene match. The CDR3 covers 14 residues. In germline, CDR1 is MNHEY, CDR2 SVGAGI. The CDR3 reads CASGRQGSTGELFF. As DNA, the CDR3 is TGTGCCAGCGGTAGACAGGGATCCACCGGGGAGCTGTTTTTT.

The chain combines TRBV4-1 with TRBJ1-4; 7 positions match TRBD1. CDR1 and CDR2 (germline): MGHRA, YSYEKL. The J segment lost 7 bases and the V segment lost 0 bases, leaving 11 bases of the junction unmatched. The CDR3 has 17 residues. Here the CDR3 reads CASSQDRVGTATEKLFF. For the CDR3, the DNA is TGCGCCAGCAGCCAAGATAGGGTGGGGACAGCTACTGAAAAACTGTTTTTT.

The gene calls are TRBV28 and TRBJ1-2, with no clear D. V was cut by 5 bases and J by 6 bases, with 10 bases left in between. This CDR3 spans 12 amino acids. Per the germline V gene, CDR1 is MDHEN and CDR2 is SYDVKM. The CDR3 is CASSPVYDGYTF. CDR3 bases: TGTGCCAGCAGTCCTGTTTATGATGGCTACACCTTC.

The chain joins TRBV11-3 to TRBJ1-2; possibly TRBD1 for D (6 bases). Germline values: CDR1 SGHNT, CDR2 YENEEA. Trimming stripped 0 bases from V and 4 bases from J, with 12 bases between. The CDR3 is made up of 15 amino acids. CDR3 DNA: TGTGCCAGCAGCTTAGAGGTGACAGGACTCTATGGCTACACCTTC. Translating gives CASSLEVTGLYGYTF.

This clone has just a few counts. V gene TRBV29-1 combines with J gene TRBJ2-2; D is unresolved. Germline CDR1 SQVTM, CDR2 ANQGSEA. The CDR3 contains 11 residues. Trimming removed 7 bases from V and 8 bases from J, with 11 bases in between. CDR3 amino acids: CSAYSSGELFF. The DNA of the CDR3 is TGCAGCGCCTACTCCAGTGGGGAGCTGTTTTTT.

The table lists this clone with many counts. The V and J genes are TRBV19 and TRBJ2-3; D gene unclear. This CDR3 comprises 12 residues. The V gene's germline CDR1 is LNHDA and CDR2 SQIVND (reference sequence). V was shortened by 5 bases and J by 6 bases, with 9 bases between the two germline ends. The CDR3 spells CASSLNLDTQYF. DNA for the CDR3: TGTGCCAGTAGTCTAAACTTGGATACGCAGTATTTT.

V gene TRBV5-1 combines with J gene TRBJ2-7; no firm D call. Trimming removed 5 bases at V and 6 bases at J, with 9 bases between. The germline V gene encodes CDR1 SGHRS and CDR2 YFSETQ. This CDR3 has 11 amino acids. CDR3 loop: CASSGDIEQYF. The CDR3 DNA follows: TGCGCCAGCAGTGGGGATATCGAGCAGTACTTC.

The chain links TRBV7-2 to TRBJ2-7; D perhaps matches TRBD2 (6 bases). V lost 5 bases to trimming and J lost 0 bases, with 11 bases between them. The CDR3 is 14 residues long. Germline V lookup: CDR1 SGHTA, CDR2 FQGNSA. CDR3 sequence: CASSRGAYSYEQYF. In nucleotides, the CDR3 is TGTGCCAGCAGCCGCGGGGCCTACTCCTACGAGCAGTACTTC.

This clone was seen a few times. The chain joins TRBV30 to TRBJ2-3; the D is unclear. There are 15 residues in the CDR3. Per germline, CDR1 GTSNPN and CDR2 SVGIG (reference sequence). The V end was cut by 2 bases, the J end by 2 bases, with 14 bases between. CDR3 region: CAWSPGVFDTDTQYF. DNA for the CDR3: TGTGCCTGGAGTCCTGGGGTGTTTGACACAGATACGCAGTATTTT.

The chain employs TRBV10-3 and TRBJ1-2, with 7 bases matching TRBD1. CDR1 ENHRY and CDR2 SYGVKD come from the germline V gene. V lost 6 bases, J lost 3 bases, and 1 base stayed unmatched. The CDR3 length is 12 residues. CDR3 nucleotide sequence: TGTGCCATCAGAGGGACAGACTATGGCTACACCTTC. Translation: CAIRGTDYGYTF.

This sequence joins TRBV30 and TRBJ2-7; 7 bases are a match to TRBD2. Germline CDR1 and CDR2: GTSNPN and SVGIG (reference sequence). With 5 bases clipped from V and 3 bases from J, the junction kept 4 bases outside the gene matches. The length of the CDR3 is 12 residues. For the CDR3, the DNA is TGTGCCTGGGACCCGGGGGGCTACGAGCAGTACTTC. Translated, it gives CAWDPGGYEQYF.

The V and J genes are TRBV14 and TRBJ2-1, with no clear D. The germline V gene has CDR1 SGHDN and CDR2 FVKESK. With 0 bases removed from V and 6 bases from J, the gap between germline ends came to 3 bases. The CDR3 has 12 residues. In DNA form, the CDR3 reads TGTGCCAGCAGCCAAGATTTCAATGAGCAGTTCTTC. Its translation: CASSQDFNEQFF.